This is a list of T cell receptor beta chains from one sample in a study of blood T cell repertoires in COVID-19. The protocol was immunoSEQ multiplex PCR, while the TCRdb copy is restricted to in-frame clones and leaves out a portion. Seen here are about 210,000 clones, roughly nine tenths observed once, and the top ten hold around 1.2%. The sample comprised peripheral blood. Receptors were obtained from a man aged 30-40 years with acute or convalescent COVID-19. Both conserved end residues are part of each CDR3. A D gene is named only where the DNA matches it firmly. Size is omitted from some rows. Given values are once, few, many or a class for expanded clones.

v_call: TRBV11-3; j_call: TRBJ1-2; clone_size: .; d_call: TRBD1; cdr3_aa: CAGGYNRGRNYGYTF; cdr3_nt: TGTGCCGGGGGATACAACAGGGGGCGTAACTATGGCTACACCTTC
v_call: TRBV27; j_call: TRBJ2-5; clone_size: .; d_call: TRBD2; cdr3_aa: CASSFWRGGLETQYF; cdr3_nt: TGTGCCAGCAGTTTTTGGCGGGGGGGCCTTGAGACCCAGTACTTC
v_call: TRBV5-5; j_call: TRBJ1-2; clone_size: .; d_call: .; cdr3_aa: CASSLAANYGYTF; cdr3_nt: TGTGCCAGCAGCTTGGCAGCTAACTATGGCTACACCTTC
v_call: TRBV9; j_call: TRBJ1-2; clone_size: once; d_call: TRBD1; cdr3_aa: CASSVGDSEYGYTF; cdr3_nt: TGTGCCAGCAGCGTAGGGGACAGTGAATATGGCTACACCTTC
v_call: TRBV7-9; j_call: TRBJ1-1; clone_size: .; d_call: TRBD1; cdr3_aa: CASRRQGAMNTEAFF; cdr3_nt: TGTGCCAGCAGGAGGCAGGGGGCGATGAACACTGAAGCTTTCTTT
v_call: TRBV3-1/TRBV3-2; j_call: TRBJ1-2; clone_size: .; d_call: TRBD1; cdr3_aa: CASSHSDRGLVGRGYTF; cdr3_nt: TGTGCCAGCAGCCATTCGGACAGGGGGCTAGTAGGACGTGGCTACACCTTC
v_call: TRBV27; j_call: TRBJ2-1; clone_size: once; d_call: .; cdr3_aa: CASRDTGASSYNEQFF; cdr3_nt: TGTGCCAGCAGGGATACGGGTGCAAGCTCCTACAATGAGCAGTTCTTC
v_call: TRBV5-1; j_call: TRBJ2-2; clone_size: once; d_call: TRBD1; cdr3_aa: CASSTPGGPTGELFF; cdr3_nt: TGCGCCAGCAGCACGCCAGGGGGCCCCACCGGGGAGCTGTTTTTT
v_call: TRBV5-4; j_call: TRBJ2-7; clone_size: .; d_call: TRBD1; cdr3_aa: CASSSGTGVYEQYF; cdr3_nt: TGTGCCAGCAGCTCCGGGACAGGGGTATACGAGCAGTACTTC
v_call: TRBV19; j_call: TRBJ1-1; clone_size: .; d_call: TRBD1; cdr3_aa: CASSAGQGWTEAFF; cdr3_nt: TGTGCCAGTAGTGCCGGACAGGGGTGGACTGAAGCTTTCTTT
v_call: TRBV29-1; j_call: TRBJ2-3; clone_size: .; d_call: TRBD2; cdr3_aa: CSVESSGALTDTQYF; cdr3_nt: TGCAGCGTTGAAAGCAGCGGGGCTCTCACAGATACGCAGTATTTT
v_call: TRBV6-5; j_call: TRBJ1-5; clone_size: .; d_call: TRBD1; cdr3_aa: CASSFTGDQPQHF; cdr3_nt: TGTGCCAGCAGTTTTACAGGGGATCAGCCCCAGCATTTT
v_call: TRBV6-5; j_call: TRBJ2-7; clone_size: .; d_call: TRBD2; cdr3_aa: CASSTGLAAYEQYF; cdr3_nt: TGTGCCAGCAGTACCGGACTAGCGGCATACGAGCAGTACTTC
v_call: TRBV9; j_call: TRBJ2-1; clone_size: .; d_call: .; cdr3_aa: CASSRMTGYNEQFF; cdr3_nt: TGTGCCAGCAGCAGAATGACAGGCTACAATGAGCAGTTCTTC
v_call: TRBV24-1; j_call: TRBJ2-5; clone_size: .; d_call: .; cdr3_aa: CATSDRLDGGMETQYF; cdr3_nt: TGTGCCACCAGTGACCGACTGGATGGGGGCATGGAGACCCAGTACTTC
v_call: TRBV7-9; j_call: TRBJ1-5; clone_size: .; d_call: TRBD1; cdr3_aa: CASSSRDSGPQHF; cdr3_nt: TGTGCCAGCAGTTCTCGGGACAGCGGACCCCAGCATTTT
v_call: TRBV6-5; j_call: TRBJ2-7; clone_size: .; d_call: .; cdr3_aa: CASSARGYEQYF; cdr3_nt: TGTGCCAGCAGCGCTAGGGGCTACGAGCAGTACTTC
v_call: TRBV30; j_call: TRBJ1-4; clone_size: .; d_call: TRBD1; cdr3_aa: CAWWDRVGEKLFF; cdr3_nt: TGTGCCTGGTGGGACAGAGTAGGTGAAAAACTGTTTTTT
v_call: TRBV4-2; j_call: TRBJ1-2; clone_size: .; d_call: .; cdr3_aa: CASSQDLGLSYGYTF; cdr3_nt: TGTGCCAGCAGCCAAGATTTGGGACTGAGCTATGGCTACACCTTC
v_call: TRBV2; j_call: TRBJ2-3; clone_size: .; d_call: TRBD2; cdr3_aa: CASSEAARGRGTDTQYF; cdr3_nt: TGTGCCAGCAGTGAAGCCGCTCGCGGGAGGGGCACAGATACGCAGTATTTT
v_call: TRBV5-1; j_call: TRBJ2-2; clone_size: .; d_call: TRBD1; cdr3_aa: CASSTGDRGNTGELFF; cdr3_nt: TGCGCCAGCAGCACCGGGGACAGGGGAAACACCGGGGAGCTGTTTTTT
v_call: TRBV2; j_call: TRBJ2-3; clone_size: .; d_call: .; cdr3_aa: CASSEGAGRTDTQYF; cdr3_nt: TGTGCCAGCAGTGAAGGGGCAGGGCGCACAGATACGCAGTATTTT
v_call: TRBV3-1/TRBV3-2; j_call: TRBJ1-2; clone_size: few; d_call: .; cdr3_aa: CASSQQGVYGYTF; cdr3_nt: TGTGCCAGCAGCCAACAGGGTGTATATGGCTACACCTTC
v_call: TRBV15; j_call: TRBJ1-4; clone_size: .; d_call: TRBD1; cdr3_aa: CATSTDRREKLFF; cdr3_nt: TGTGCCACCAGCACGGACAGGCGGGAAAAACTGTTTTTT
v_call: TRBV5-1; j_call: TRBJ1-2; clone_size: .; d_call: TRBD1; cdr3_aa: CASSSQGARGYTF; cdr3_nt: TGCGCCAGCAGTTCCCAGGGGGCGCGGGGCTACACCTTC
v_call: TRBV27; j_call: TRBJ1-5; clone_size: .; d_call: .; cdr3_aa: CASSLRVLDQPQHF; cdr3_nt: TGTGCCAGCAGTTTACGGGTATTGGATCAGCCCCAGCATTTT
v_call: TRBV11-2; j_call: TRBJ2-3; clone_size: .; d_call: TRBD1; cdr3_aa: CASSSIQGLGDTQYF; cdr3_nt: TGTGCCAGCAGCTCGATACAGGGGCTTGGAGATACGCAGTATTTT
v_call: TRBV5-8; j_call: TRBJ2-2; clone_size: .; d_call: TRBD2; cdr3_aa: CASFSGSLPGELFF; cdr3_nt: TGTGCCAGCTTTAGCGGGAGTTTGCCCGGGGAGCTGTTTTTT
v_call: TRBV28; j_call: TRBJ2-3; clone_size: .; d_call: .; cdr3_aa: CASSSAGISTDTQYF; cdr3_nt: TGTGCCAGCAGTTCCGCCGGGATTAGCACAGATACGCAGTATTTT